This T cell receptor beta chain was documented in a study of regulatory T cells in long-lasting Graves disease. The ends were cut back, 3 bases at V and 1 base at J, with 7 bases in the middle. CDR1 is DFQATT, CDR2 SNEGSKA, per germline (reference sequence). There are 13 residues in the CDR3. Specified time point: newly diagnosed GD, antithyroid drugs for less than 3 months. Generation of the TCR library employed RNA extracted from PBMCs. With iRepertoire HTBI primers and Arm-PCR of CDR3 regions, TCR beta libraries were built. Each CDR3 protein gets one entry after TCRdb re-called the multiplex PCR reads with MiXCR. The data contain some 320,000 distinct CDR3 sequences, 15% to 20% of them singletons. This clonotype was picked up many times.

The specimen comprised peripheral blood mononuclear cells (PBMCs), sampled at new diagnosis, from a patient treated with antithyroid drugs. The chain couples TRBV20-1 to TRBJ2-4, with a weak D call TRBD1 (5 bases). The clonotype comes from a female donor with Graves disease. This CDR3 is CSASQGAKNIQYF. For the CDR3, the DNA is TGCAGTGCTAGCCAGGGTGCCAAAAACATTCAGTACTTC.